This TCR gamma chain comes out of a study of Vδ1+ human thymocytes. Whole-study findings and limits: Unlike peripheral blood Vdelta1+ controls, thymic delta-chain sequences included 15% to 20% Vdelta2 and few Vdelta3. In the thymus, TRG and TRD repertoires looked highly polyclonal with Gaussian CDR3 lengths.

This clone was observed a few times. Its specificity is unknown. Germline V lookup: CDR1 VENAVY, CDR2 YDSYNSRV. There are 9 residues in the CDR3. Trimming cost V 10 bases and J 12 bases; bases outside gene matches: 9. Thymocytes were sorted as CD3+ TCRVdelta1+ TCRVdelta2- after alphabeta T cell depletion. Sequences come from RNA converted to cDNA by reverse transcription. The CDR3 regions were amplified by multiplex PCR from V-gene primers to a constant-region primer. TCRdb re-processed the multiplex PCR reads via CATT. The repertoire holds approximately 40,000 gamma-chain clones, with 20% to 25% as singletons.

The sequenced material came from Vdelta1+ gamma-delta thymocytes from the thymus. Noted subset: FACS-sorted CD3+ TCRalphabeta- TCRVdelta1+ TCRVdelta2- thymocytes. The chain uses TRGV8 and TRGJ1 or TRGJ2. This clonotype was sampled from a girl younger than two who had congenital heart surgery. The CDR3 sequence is CATPRVKLF. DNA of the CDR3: TGTGCCACACCCAGGGTGAAACTCTTT.